The 3 T cell receptor beta chains presented below share a single source sample, sequenced in a study of cytomegalovirus exposure and HLA in healthy donors. Primers for the PCR totalled 60 Vbeta and 13 Jbeta. Using immunoSEQ multiplex PCR, the repertoire was profiled, and TCRdb retains in-frame clones only, with some absent. Of some 170,000 clones detected, about four fifths appear once; the ten largest clones hold approximately 4%. Sequencing input: PBMCs. These receptors originate from a man aged 45-65 years in good health and CMV-seropositive.

This chain connects TRBV13 to TRBJ2-3; TRBD2 aligns across 8 bases. Germline V lookup: CDR1 PRHDT, CDR2 FYEKMQ (reference sequence). V lost 4 bases and J lost 4; bases outside the gene matches: 22. The CDR3 spans 20 residues. CDR3 coding DNA: TGTGCCAGCAGCTGGTGGGGGAAACCGACTAGCGTCCCAGGGGCAGATACGCAGTATTTT. Its translation is CASSWWGKPTSVPGADTQYF. Full variable domain (outside the CDR3, taken from reference TRBV13 and TRBJ2-3): AAGVIQSPRHLIKEKRETATLKCYPIPRHDTVYWYQQGPGQDPQFLISFYEKMQSDKGSIPDRFSAQQFSDYHSELNMSSLELGDSALYFCASSWWGKPTSVPGADTQYFGPGTRLTVL.

This chain joins TRBV27 and TRBJ1-1; TRBD1 agrees at 9 bases. The CDR3 length is 14 residues. V dropped 8 bases and J dropped 5; count of bases not matched to a gene: 9. From germline, CDR1 is MNHEY and CDR2 SMNVEV (reference sequence). The CDR3 loop reads CASGRTGEVTEAFF. DNA for the CDR3: TGTGCCAGCGGAAGGACAGGGGAGGTAACTGAAGCTTTCTTT.

The chain has TRBV5-6 and TRBJ2-7; perhaps TRBD1 as D (6 bases). Germline lookup yields CDR1 SGHDT and CDR2 YYEEEE. CDR3 length: 12 amino acids. V lost 4 bases, J lost 3 bases, and 8 bases lay in between. Here the CDR3 DNA reads TGTGCCAGCAGCCAACAGGGCTACGAGCAGTACTTC. It yields the protein CASSQQGYEQYF.